The 15 T cell receptor beta chains reported below all come from one sample, sequenced in a study of shared clonotypes between healthy human individuals. The method was immunoSEQ multiplex PCR; TCRdb's version includes in-frame clones alone and lacks a portion of them. The data contain some 2,100,000 clones, 90% to 97% of them singletons. Input material: naive CD4+ T cells sorted from blood. Subset given: CD45RA+ positively selected. These receptors were taken from a man aged 18-30 years in good health.

The CDR3 region is CASRLAGSYNEQFF. The CDR3 DNA follows: TGTGCCAGCAGGCTAGCGGGGTCCTACAATGAGCAGTTCTTC. This rearrangement joins TRBV27 to TRBJ2-1; TRBD2 agrees at 9 bases. This CDR3 comprises 14 residues. In germline, CDR1 is MNHEY, CDR2 SMNVEV (reference sequence). V shed 6 bases, J shed 1 base, and the junction held 1 base outside the gene matches.

This chain links TRBV6-6 with TRBJ2-7; TRBD1 matches at 7 bases. Looked up from germline, CDR1 is MNHNY and CDR2 is SVGAGI (reference sequence). CDR3 length: 13 residues. Germline trimming cut 7 bases from V and 3 bases from J; bases unmatched to any gene: 6. The CDR3 DNA sequence: TGTGCCAGCACCCGGGACAGCCTCTACGAGCAGTACTTC. It is translated as CASTRDSLYEQYF.

The chain employs TRBV19 and TRBJ2-3, with 7 bases matching TRBD2. There are 14 residues in the CDR3. Losses at the gene ends were 6 bases for V and 3 bases for J; bases not matched to a gene: 6. CDR1 and CDR2 from the germline V gene are LNHDA and SQIVND (reference sequence). In nucleotides, the CDR3 is TGTGCCAGTAGCGGTGGCGGGGGAACAGATACGCAGTATTTT. Translating gives CASSGGGGTDTQYF.

This clone was seen once. The rearrangement links TRBV5-1 to TRBJ2-3; D gene uncertain. The CDR3 totals 14 residues. Trimming cost V 5 bases and J 5 bases, with 15 bases left between them. Germline CDR1 reads SGHRS; CDR2 reads YFSETQ. This CDR3 reads CASRPPSSGDTQYF. The CDR3 coding sequence is TGCGCCAGCAGGCCCCCCTCCAGTGGAGATACGCAGTATTTT. Variable domain in full (rest from reference TRBV5-1 and TRBJ2-3): KAGVTQTPRYLIKTRGQQVTLSCSPISGHRSVSWYQQTPGQGLQFLFEYFSETQRNKGNFPGRFSGRQFSNSRSEMNVSTLELGDSALYLCASRPPSSGDTQYFGPGTRLTVL.

This chain links TRBV7-2 with TRBJ1-6; D not resolved. Germline V gene data show CDR1 as SGHTA and CDR2 as FQGNSA. The V gene lost 2 bases and the J gene lost 9 bases, with 11 bases spanning the gap. The CDR3 runs 14 residues. The CDR3 DNA reads as TGTGCCAGCAGCTTATTGGTAGTTGGTTCACCCCTCCACTTT. This gives the protein CASSLLVVGSPLHF.

V and J are TRBV7-9 and TRBJ2-2, with D possibly TRBD1 on 6 matching bases. CDR1 and CDR2 (germline): SEHNR, FQNEAQ (reference sequence). The CDR3 runs 15 residues. V lost 3 bases to trimming and J lost 1 base, with 9 bases between them. The CDR3 nucleotides are TGTGCCAGCAGCTTCTGGGACAAGAACACCGGGGAGCTGTTTTTT. Translating gives CASSFWDKNTGELFF.

This chain connects TRBV6-1 to TRBJ2-5, with D hard to call. The CDR3 spans 12 residues. V was pared by 5 bases and J by 5 bases, with 9 bases between. The germline CDR1 and CDR2 sequences are MNHNS and SASEGT. The CDR3 loop reads CASSYSLETQYF. Written as DNA, the CDR3 is TGTGCCAGCAGTTATTCCCTTGAGACCCAGTACTTC.

The chain recombines TRBV2 with TRBJ2-5; D is possibly TRBD2 (5 bases). The germline CDR1 and CDR2 sequences are SNHLY and FYNNEI. This CDR3 has 15 amino acids. V was pared by 6 bases and J by 4 bases, with 18 bases between. CDR3 amino acids: CASRSPAGARETQYF. DNA of the CDR3: TGTGCCAGCAGATCTCCGGCGGGTGCGCGAGAGACCCAGTACTTC.

As for this clone: At the DNA level, this CDR3 is encoded by other sequences in the same sample as well. The chain joins TRBV5-4 to TRBJ2-7, with 7 bases lining up with TRBD1. Germline values: CDR1 SGHNT, CDR2 YYREEE (reference sequence). The CDR3 spans 13 residues. V trimming: 4 bases; J trimming: 1 base; junction bases outside the gene matches: 2. This chain's CDR3 is CASSRQGSYEQYF. CDR3 in DNA: TGTGCCAGCAGCCGACAGGGATCCTACGAGCAGTACTTC.

The sample holds one count of this clone. In DNA, the CDR3 is TGTGCCAGCAGCTTTGCAGGGATCTACGAGCAGTACTTC. Protein: CASSFAGIYEQYF. This chain links TRBV7-9 with TRBJ2-7, with D tentatively TRBD1 (5 bases). Per the germline V gene, CDR1 is SEHNR and CDR2 is FQNEAQ (reference sequence). The CDR3 is made up of 13 amino acids. Trimming removed 3 bases from V and 3 bases from J, with 9 bases in between.

The rearrangement joins TRBV18 to TRBJ2-1, with 7 nucleotides matching TRBD2. In germline, CDR1 is KGHSH, CDR2 LQKENI. Trimming cost V 0 bases and J 0 bases; bases outside gene matches: 11. CDR3 size: 19 residues. This CDR3 reads CASSPPNLAAKSSYNEQFF. The CDR3 DNA sequence: TGTGCCAGCTCACCACCGAACCTAGCGGCCAAGAGCTCCTACAATGAGCAGTTCTTC. Filled out from reference TRBV18 and TRBJ2-1, the complete variable domain reads NAGVMQNPRHLVRRRGQEARLRCSPMKGHSHVYWYRQLPEEGLKFMVYLQKENIIDESGMPKERFSAEFPKEGPSILRIQQVVRGDSAAYFCASSPPNLAAKSSYNEQFFGPGTRLTVL.

The V gene is TRBV6-1, the J gene TRBJ1-1; 7 bases fit TRBD1. With 6 bases clipped from V and 8 bases from J, the junction kept 9 bases outside the gene matches. The length of the CDR3 is 13 residues. Germline CDR1 reads MNHNS; CDR2 reads SASEGT. This CDR3 is CASRNRGYIEAFF. The CDR3 coding sequence is TGTGCCAGCAGAAACAGGGGTTACATAGAAGCTTTCTTT.

The chain combines TRBV5-8 with TRBJ2-7, with a tentative D call TRBD1 (6 bases). The CDR3 sequence is 15 residues long. V lost 4 bases and J 3 bases, leaving 17 bases between the germline ends. The germline CDR1 and CDR2 sequences are SGHTS and YDEGEE. CDR3 DNA sequence: TGTGCCAGCAGCCGGGTCCGGGACACCTACTACGAGCAGTACTTC. Its protein product is CASSRVRDTYYEQYF.

V is TRBV10-3 and J is TRBJ1-5; no definite D call. The germline CDR1 and CDR2 sequences are ENHRY and SYGVKD. The CDR3 runs to 13 residues. The V end was cut by 2 bases, the J end by 10 bases, with 12 bases between. Here the CDR3 DNA reads TGTGCCATCAGTGAGGTCGGCTCTGGACCCCAGCATTTT. Translating it yields CAISEVGSGPQHF.

The chain employs TRBV10-3 and TRBJ2-5; D may be TRBD1 or TRBD2 (6 bases each). Per germline, CDR1 ENHRY and CDR2 SYGVKD. The CDR3 has 15 residues. Trimming removed 3 bases from V and 3 bases from J, with 14 bases in between. CDR3 in amino acids: CAISESGAGKETQYF. The CDR3 DNA reads as TGTGCCATCAGTGAATCGGGGGCTGGGAAAGAGACCCAGTACTTC.